Shown below are 25 T cell receptor beta chains from a single sample sequenced in a study of cytomegalovirus exposure and HLA in healthy donors. The PCR was carried out with 60 Vbeta primers and 13 Jbeta primers. Clones were sequenced by immunoSEQ multiplex PCR, and TCRdb holds only the in-frame ones, with some missing. The table has roughly 150,000 clones, 75% to 90% seen once. Source material: PBMCs. The receptors derive from a female donor in good health and CMV-seronegative.

This chain links TRBV28 with TRBJ2-1, with D perhaps matching TRBD2 (5 bases). The V gene lost 2 bases and the J gene lost 5 bases, with 13 bases spanning the gap. Per the germline V gene, CDR1 is MDHEN and CDR2 is SYDVKM. The CDR3 extends over 15 amino acids. Here the CDR3 DNA reads TGTGCCAGCAGTTTAACGGGGTCGCTTCACAATGAGCAGTTCTTC. This gives the protein CASSLTGSLHNEQFF.

This chain joins TRBV2 and TRBJ1-2; D unresolved. V gave up 3 bases and J gave up 7 bases, with 6 bases separating them. Germline V gives CDR1 SNHLY, CDR2 FYNNEI. The CDR3 spans 11 residues. Here the CDR3 DNA reads TGTGCCAGCAGTGAGTCCCTTGGCTACACCTTC. Encoded protein: CASSESLGYTF. Together with reference TRBV2 and TRBJ1-2, the CDR3 gives the full variable domain: EPEVTQTPSHQVTQMGQEVILRCVPISNHLYFYWYRQILGQKVEFLVSFYNNEISEKSEIFDDQFSVERPDGSNFTLKIRSTKLEDSAMYFCASSESLGYTFGSGTRLTVV.

The gene calls are TRBV30 and TRBJ1-1; 10 bases fit TRBD1. This CDR3 has 14 amino acids. Germline V lookup: CDR1 GTSNPN, CDR2 SVGIG (reference sequence). The V gene end was trimmed by 3 bases and the J gene end by 8 bases; junction bases not matched to a gene: 9. CDR3 nucleotides: TGTGCCTGGAGAATAGGACAGGGGGTGTCGGAAGCTTTCTTT. Translation gives CAWRIGQGVSEAFF.

This clone was picked up a small number of times. The gene calls are TRBV19 and TRBJ1-5; weak D call: TRBD1 (6 bases). CDR1 is LNHDA, CDR2 SQIVND, per germline (reference sequence). This CDR3 has 16 amino acids. Trimming stripped 4 bases from V and 3 bases from J, with 16 bases between. The CDR3 protein is CASSTRPGQSNQPQHF. DNA for the CDR3: TGTGCCAGTAGTACCCGCCCTGGACAGTCCAATCAGCCCCAGCATTTT.

J is TRBJ2-1 and V is TRBV6-5, with 7 bases fitting TRBD2. This CDR3 comprises 13 residues. CDR1 and CDR2 (germline): MNHEY, SVGAGI. Trimming at V came to 6 bases and at J to 3 bases, leaving 2 bases not matched to a gene. The chain's CDR3 is CASSGGSYNEQFF. The CDR3 DNA sequence: TGTGCCAGCAGCGGCGGGAGCTACAATGAGCAGTTCTTC.

This chain uses TRBV6-1 with TRBJ2-5; 15 bases match TRBD2. Germline V CDR1 and CDR2: MNHNS, SASEGT. The CDR3 is 18 amino acids. Trimming cost V 2 bases and J 5 bases; bases outside gene matches: 9. CDR3 bases: TGTGCCAGCAGTGAATCCTGGACTAGCGGGAGGGCCAGGGAGACCCAGTACTTC. Translating it yields CASSESWTSGRARETQYF.

V gene TRBV2 combines with J gene TRBJ2-1; TRBD1 matches at 9 bases. V was clipped by 6 bases and J by 7 bases; unmatched bases: 16. Looked up from germline, CDR1 is SNHLY and CDR2 is FYNNEI. CDR3 size: 17 residues. The CDR3, as DNA: TGTGCCAGCAGCAAAGTTCTACACGGGACAGGGAAAAATGAGCAGTTCTTC. Translating gives CASSKVLHGTGKNEQFF.

This clone was counted a single time. This chain connects TRBV7-8 to TRBJ1-1; no firm D call. Looked up from germline, CDR1 is SGHVS and CDR2 is FQNEAQ. Trimming shortened V by 5 bases and J by 4 bases, and 17 bases separated the two germline ends. CDR3 length equals 15 residues. The CDR3 spells CASSLEGGYGTEAFF. In nucleotides, the CDR3 is TGTGCCAGCAGCCTCGAAGGAGGGTATGGCACTGAAGCTTTCTTT. The full variable domain, with the rest looked up from reference TRBV7-8 and TRBJ1-1, is GAGVSQSPRYKVAKRGQDVALRCDPISGHVSLFWYQQALGQGPEFLTYFQNEAQLDKSGLPSDRFFAERPEGSVSTLKIQRTQQEDSAVYLCASSLEGGYGTEAFFGQGTRLTVV.

The chain uses TRBV29-1 and TRBJ2-1, with D possibly matching TRBD1 (6 bases). Germline V CDR1 and CDR2: SQVTM, ANQGSEA. V lost 3 bases and J lost 6, with 9 bases in between. This CDR3 contains 12 residues. For the CDR3, the DNA is TGCAGCGTTGACAGGGGAACCAATGAGCAGTTCTTC. This codes for CSVDRGTNEQFF.

In its sample, this clone was seen a few times. The chain has TRBV27 and TRBJ2-3; 8 nucleotides align to TRBD2. V trimming: 6 bases; J trimming: 0 bases; junction bases outside the gene matches: 2. Looked up from germline, CDR1 is MNHEY and CDR2 is SMNVEV (reference sequence). The CDR3 is 14 residues long. The CDR3 DNA reads as TGTGCCAGCAGCGGGGGGGCTAGCACAGATACGCAGTATTTT. Residues: CASSGGASTDTQYF.

This clone was observed a handful of times. The V and J genes are TRBV19 and TRBJ1-4; D remains ambiguous. V was shortened by 8 bases and J by 3 bases, with 16 bases between the two germline ends. CDR3 length: 15 amino acids. Germline assignment: CDR1 LNHDA and CDR2 SQIVND (reference sequence). CDR3 sequence: CASSQRGIANEKLFF. DNA for the CDR3: TGTGCCAGTTCACAACGGGGAATTGCTAATGAAAAACTGTTTTTT.

The rearrangement joins TRBV6-1 to TRBJ1-5; D is unclear. V lost 6 bases to trimming and J lost 0 bases, with 9 bases between them. The CDR3 loop spans 14 amino acids. Germline CDR1 and CDR2: MNHNS and SASEGT. The CDR3 nucleotides are TGTGCCAGCAGCCCTAGCTATAGCAATCAGCCCCAGCATTTT. It encodes CASSPSYSNQPQHF.

This chain joins TRBV4-1 and TRBJ2-7; tentatively, D is TRBD2 (5 bases). V lost 3 bases and J lost 1, with 13 bases in between. The CDR3 is 15 amino acids. Germline-derived CDR1 and CDR2 are MGHRA and YSYEKL. The CDR3 nucleotides are TGCGCCAGCAGCCAGCGGAGGACGGAGTCCTACGAGCAGTACTTC. Translating it yields CASSQRRTESYEQYF.

V is TRBV18 and J is TRBJ2-7, with TRBD1 as a possible D gene (6 bases). Germline values: CDR1 KGHSH, CDR2 LQKENI. The ends were cut back, 3 bases at V and 1 base at J, with 13 bases in the middle. The CDR3 contains 15 residues. This CDR3 reads CASSPGQGTSYEQYF. CDR3 coding DNA: TGTGCCAGCTCACCGGGGCAGGGGACGTCCTACGAGCAGTACTTC.

The genes are TRBV27 and TRBJ2-7; 9 bases map to TRBD1. This CDR3 is 15 amino acids long. Losses at the gene ends were 5 bases for V and 3 bases for J; bases not matched to a gene: 8. Germline loops: CDR1 MNHEY, CDR2 SMNVEV (reference sequence). The CDR3 DNA sequence: TGTGCCAGCAGTCCTTCCGGGACAGGGTTCTACGAGCAGTACTTC. Encoded protein: CASSPSGTGFYEQYF.

This clone was counted once. The chain recombines TRBV6-1 with TRBJ1-2; 9 bases map to TRBD1. CDR3 length: 13 amino acids. Trimming removed 6 bases from V and 8 bases from J; junction bases left unmatched: 7. In germline, CDR1 is MNHNS, CDR2 SASEGT. CDR3 protein: CASRGQGIRGYTF. CDR3 bases: TGTGCCAGCAGGGGACAGGGAATTAGGGGCTACACCTTC.

The chain is built from TRBV14 and TRBJ2-3; TRBD2 agrees at 8 bases. CDR1 is SGHDN, CDR2 FVKESK, per germline. V was pared by 5 bases and J by 2 bases, with 9 bases of the junction left unmatched. The CDR3 covers 16 residues. CDR3: CASSYGGGPFTDTQYF. The CDR3 region has the DNA TGTGCCAGCAGCTATGGCGGGGGGCCTTTCACAGATACGCAGTATTTT.

V and J are TRBV2 and TRBJ1-4; D gene uncertain. This CDR3 spans 16 amino acids. Germline-derived CDR1 and CDR2 are SNHLY and FYNNEI. The ends were cut back, 0 bases at V and 6 bases at J, with 14 bases in the middle. In DNA form, the CDR3 reads TGTGCCAGCAGTGAAGCTTACGGTGGACTTGATGAAAAACTGTTTTTT. It translates to CASSEAYGGLDEKLFF.

This chain links TRBV25-1 with TRBJ2-3; D might be TRBD2 (5 bases). The CDR3 is 13 residues long. Germline lookup yields CDR1 MGHDK and CDR2 SYGVNS. The germline V and J ends were trimmed by 5 bases and 1 base, with 7 bases remaining between them. The CDR3 spells CASSRTGTDTQYF. Written as DNA, the CDR3 is TGTGCCAGCAGTAGGACTGGCACAGATACGCAGTATTTT.

The V gene is TRBV6-5, the J gene TRBJ1-1; D is unresolved. Germline loops: CDR1 MNHEY, CDR2 SVGAGI. V lost 1 base and J lost 5, with 8 bases in between. CDR3 size: 13 residues. The CDR3 sequence is CASSYLRGTEAFF. CDR3 DNA sequence: TGTGCCAGCAGTTACTTGAGAGGGACTGAAGCTTTCTTT.

This chain joins TRBV30 and TRBJ1-2; a possible D gene is TRBD1 (6 bases). CDR3 length: 13 amino acids. Germline loops: CDR1 GTSNPN, CDR2 SVGIG (reference sequence). V was shortened by 3 bases and J by 6 bases, with 14 bases between the two germline ends. The CDR3 DNA reads as TGTGCCTGGAGCGCAGGACAGTTGAATGGCTACACCTTC. It codes for CAWSAGQLNGYTF.

The V and J genes are TRBV5-1 and TRBJ2-5, with 8 bases lining up with TRBD1. The CDR3 is 13 residues long. In germline, CDR1 is SGHRS, CDR2 YFSETQ. Trimming cost V 3 bases and J 9 bases; bases outside gene matches: 7. The CDR3 loop reads CASSSTGARPQYF. In DNA form, the CDR3 reads TGCGCCAGCAGCTCGACAGGGGCTCGGCCCCAGTACTTC.

The chain uses TRBV7-2 and TRBJ1-5; D is ambiguous. The V gene's germline CDR1 is SGHTA and CDR2 FQGNSA. V was clipped by 3 bases and J by 7 bases, with 7 bases between them. This CDR3 contains 12 residues. The CDR3: CASSLREQPQHF. DNA for the CDR3: TGTGCCAGCAGCTTGAGAGAACAGCCCCAGCATTTT.

The rearrangement uses TRBV25-1 and TRBJ1-1; D call uncertain. The germline gives CDR1 MGHDK, CDR2 SYGVNS. This CDR3 has 12 residues. Trimming cost V 6 bases and J 7 bases, with 12 bases left between them. CDR3 nucleotides: TGTGCCAGCAGCCGTCCGGGATTTGAAGCTTTCTTT. Translating it yields CASSRPGFEAFF.

The chain couples TRBV4-1 to TRBJ1-4, with a tentative D call TRBD1 (6 bases). Germline V gene lookup returns CDR1 MGHRA and CDR2 YSYEKL. This CDR3 spans 16 amino acids. V lost 4 bases and J lost 7, with 19 bases in between. CDR3 in DNA: TGCGCCAGCAGCCCCTATGGCGACAGGTGGACTGAAAAACTGTTTTTT. The encoded protein is CASSPYGDRWTEKLFF.